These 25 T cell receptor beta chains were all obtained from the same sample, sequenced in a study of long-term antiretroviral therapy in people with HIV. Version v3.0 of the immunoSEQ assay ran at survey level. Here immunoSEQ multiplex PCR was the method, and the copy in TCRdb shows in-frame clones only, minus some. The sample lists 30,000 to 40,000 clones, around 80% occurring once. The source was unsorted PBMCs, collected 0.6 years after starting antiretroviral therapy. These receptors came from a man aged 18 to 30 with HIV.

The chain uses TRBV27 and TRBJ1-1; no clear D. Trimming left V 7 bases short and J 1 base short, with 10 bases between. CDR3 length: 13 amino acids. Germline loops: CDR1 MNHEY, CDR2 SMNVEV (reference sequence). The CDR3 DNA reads TGTGCCAGCATCGGGGTTGAGAACACTGAAGCTTTCTTT. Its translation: CASIGVENTEAFF.

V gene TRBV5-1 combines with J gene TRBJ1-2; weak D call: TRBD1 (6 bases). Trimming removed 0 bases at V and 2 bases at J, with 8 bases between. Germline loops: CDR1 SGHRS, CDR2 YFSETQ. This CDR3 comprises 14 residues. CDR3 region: CASSLGQGNYGYTF. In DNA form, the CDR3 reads TGCGCCAGCAGCTTGGGGCAGGGGAACTATGGCTACACCTTC.

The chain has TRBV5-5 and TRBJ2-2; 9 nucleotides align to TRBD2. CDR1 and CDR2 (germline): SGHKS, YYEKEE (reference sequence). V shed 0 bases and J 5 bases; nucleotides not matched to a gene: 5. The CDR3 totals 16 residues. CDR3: CASSLVAGVRTGELFF. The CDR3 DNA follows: TGTGCCAGCAGCTTGGTAGCGGGAGTTCGAACCGGGGAGCTGTTTTTT.

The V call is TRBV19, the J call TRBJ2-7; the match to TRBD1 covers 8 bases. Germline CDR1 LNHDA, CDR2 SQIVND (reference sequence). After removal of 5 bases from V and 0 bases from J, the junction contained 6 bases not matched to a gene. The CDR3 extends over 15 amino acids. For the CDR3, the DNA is TGTGCCAGTAGTCCCTGGACAGGGTTCTCCTACGAGCAGTACTTC. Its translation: CASSPWTGFSYEQYF.

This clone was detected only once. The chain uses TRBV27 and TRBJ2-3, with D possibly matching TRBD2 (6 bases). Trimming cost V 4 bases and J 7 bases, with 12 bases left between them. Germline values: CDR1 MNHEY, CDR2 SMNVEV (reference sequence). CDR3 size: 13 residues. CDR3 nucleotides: TGTGCCAGCAGTTCGCGGGATCGAAATACGCAGTATTTT. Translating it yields CASSSRDRNTQYF.

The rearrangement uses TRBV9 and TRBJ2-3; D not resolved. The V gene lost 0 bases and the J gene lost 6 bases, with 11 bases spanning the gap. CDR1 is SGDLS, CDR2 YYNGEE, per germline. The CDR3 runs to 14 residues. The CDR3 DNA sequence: TGTGCCAGCAGCGTAGTTGGAAGTACGGATACGCAGTATTTT. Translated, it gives CASSVVGSTDTQYF.

This CDR3 reads CASSLLPGTANTGELFF. The CDR3 region has the DNA TGCGCCAGCAGCTTGCTACCCGGGACAGCGAACACCGGGGAGCTGTTTTTT. The rearrangement links TRBV5-1 to TRBJ2-2, with TRBD1 matching over 7 bases. J gave up 0 bases and V 1 base, and 6 bases lay outside the gene matches. Germline CDR1 reads SGHRS; CDR2 reads YFSETQ. The CDR3 is 17 residues long.

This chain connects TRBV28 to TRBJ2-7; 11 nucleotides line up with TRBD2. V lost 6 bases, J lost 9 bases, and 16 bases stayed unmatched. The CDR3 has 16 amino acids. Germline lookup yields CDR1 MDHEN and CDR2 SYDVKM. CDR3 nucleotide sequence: TGTGCCAGCAGGGGCACCGGGACTAGCGGTATAGGTTGGCAGTACTTC. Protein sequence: CASRGTGTSGIGWQYF.

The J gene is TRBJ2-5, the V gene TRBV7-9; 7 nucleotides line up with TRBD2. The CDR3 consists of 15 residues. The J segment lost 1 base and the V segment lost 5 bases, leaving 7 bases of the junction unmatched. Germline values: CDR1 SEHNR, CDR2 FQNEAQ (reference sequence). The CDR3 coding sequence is TGTGCCAGCAGCCGAGCGGGGCCACCCCAAGAGACCCAGTACTTC. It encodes CASSRAGPPQETQYF.

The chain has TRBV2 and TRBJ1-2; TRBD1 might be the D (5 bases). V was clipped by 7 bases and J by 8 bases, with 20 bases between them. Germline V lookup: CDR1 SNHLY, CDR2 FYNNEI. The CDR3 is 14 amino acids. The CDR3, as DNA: TGTGCCAGCAACCCGGACAATCGGGGTTCGGGCTACACCTTC. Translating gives CASNPDNRGSGYTF.

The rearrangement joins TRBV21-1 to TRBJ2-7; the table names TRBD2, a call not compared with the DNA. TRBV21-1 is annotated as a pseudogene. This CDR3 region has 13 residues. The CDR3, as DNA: TGTGCCAGCAGCAGAGCCGGGGGGTCCGAGCAGTACTTC. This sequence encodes CASSRAGGSEQYF.

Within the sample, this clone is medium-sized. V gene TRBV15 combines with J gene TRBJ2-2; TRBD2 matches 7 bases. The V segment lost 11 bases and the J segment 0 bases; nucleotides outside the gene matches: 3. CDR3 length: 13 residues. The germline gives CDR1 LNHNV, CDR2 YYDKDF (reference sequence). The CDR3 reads CASGLANTGELFF. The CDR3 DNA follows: TGTGCCTCAGGACTAGCGAACACCGGGGAGCTGTTTTTT. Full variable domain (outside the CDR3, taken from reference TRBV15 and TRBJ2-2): DAMVIQNPRYQVTQFGKPVTLSCSQTLNHNVMYWYQQKSSQAPKLLFHYYDKDFNNEADTPDNFQSRRPNTSFCFLDIRSPGLGDTAMYLCASGLANTGELFFGEGSRLTVL.

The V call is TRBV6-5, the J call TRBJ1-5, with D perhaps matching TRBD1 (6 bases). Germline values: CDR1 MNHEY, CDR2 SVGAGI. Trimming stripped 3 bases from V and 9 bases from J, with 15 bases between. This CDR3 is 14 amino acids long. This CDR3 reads CASSYGRGTWPQHF. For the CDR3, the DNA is TGTGCCAGCAGTTATGGGAGGGGGACCTGGCCCCAGCATTTT.

For the CDR3, the DNA is TGTGCCAGTAGTCTTACAGGTGGAATTTACGAGCAGTACTTC. Translating gives CASSLTGGIYEQYF. The chain couples TRBV19 to TRBJ2-7; D may be TRBD1 (5 bases). V was cut by 5 bases and J by 4 bases, with 15 bases left in between. CDR3 length: 14 amino acids. Germline values: CDR1 LNHDA, CDR2 SQIVND (reference sequence).

CDR3 DNA sequence: TGCGCCAGCAGCCAAGAACCGACTAGCGGGAGATACAATGAGCAGTTCTTC. It translates to CASSQEPTSGRYNEQFF. The genes are TRBV4-3 and TRBJ2-1, with TRBD2 matching 12 bases. CDR3 length: 17 residues. Germline CDR1 LGHNA, CDR2 YSLEER. V shed 0 bases, J shed 4 bases, and the junction held 4 bases outside the gene matches.

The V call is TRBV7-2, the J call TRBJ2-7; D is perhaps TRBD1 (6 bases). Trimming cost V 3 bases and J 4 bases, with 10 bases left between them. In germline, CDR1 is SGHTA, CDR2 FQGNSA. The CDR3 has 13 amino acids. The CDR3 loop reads CASSLDSYYEQYF. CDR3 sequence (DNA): TGTGCCAGCAGCTTGGACAGTTATTACGAGCAGTACTTC.

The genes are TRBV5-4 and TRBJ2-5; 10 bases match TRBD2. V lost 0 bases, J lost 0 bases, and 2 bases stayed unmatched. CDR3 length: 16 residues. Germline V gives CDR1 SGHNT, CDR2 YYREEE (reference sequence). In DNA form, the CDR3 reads TGTGCCAGCAGCTTGGCTCTAGCGGGAGACCAAGAGACCCAGTACTTC. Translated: CASSLALAGDQETQYF. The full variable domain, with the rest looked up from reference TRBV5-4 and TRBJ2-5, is ETGVTQSPTHLIKTRGQQVTLRCSSQSGHNTVSWYQQALGQGPQFIFQYYREEENGRGNFPPRFSGLQFPNYSSELNVNALELDDSALYLCASSLALAGDQETQYFGPGTRLLVL.

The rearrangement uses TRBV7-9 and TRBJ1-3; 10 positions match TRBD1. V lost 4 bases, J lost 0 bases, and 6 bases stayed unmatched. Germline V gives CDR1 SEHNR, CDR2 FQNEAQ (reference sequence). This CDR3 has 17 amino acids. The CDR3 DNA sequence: TGTGCCAGCAGCTCCGGGACAGGGGTAGCCTCTGGAAACACCATATATTTT. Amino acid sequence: CASSSGTGVASGNTIYF.

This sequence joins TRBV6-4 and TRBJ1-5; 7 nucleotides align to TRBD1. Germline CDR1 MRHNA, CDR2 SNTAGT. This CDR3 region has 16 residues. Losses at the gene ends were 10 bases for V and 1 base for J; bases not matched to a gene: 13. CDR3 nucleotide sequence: TGTGCCACCCTTGTCAGGGGGAGAGAGAGCAATCAGCCCCAGCATTTT. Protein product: CATLVRGRESNQPQHF.

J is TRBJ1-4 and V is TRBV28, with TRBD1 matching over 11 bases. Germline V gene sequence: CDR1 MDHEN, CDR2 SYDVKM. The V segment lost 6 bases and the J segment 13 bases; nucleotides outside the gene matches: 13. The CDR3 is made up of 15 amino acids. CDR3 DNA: TGTGCCAGCAGCCCTACTGGACAGGGGGCGCATATACTGTTTTTT. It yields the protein CASSPTGQGAHILFF.

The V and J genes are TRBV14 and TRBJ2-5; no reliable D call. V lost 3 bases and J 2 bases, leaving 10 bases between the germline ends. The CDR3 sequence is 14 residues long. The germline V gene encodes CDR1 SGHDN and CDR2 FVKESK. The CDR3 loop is CASSHLGSQETQYF. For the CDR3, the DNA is TGTGCCAGCAGCCATCTGGGGTCGCAAGAGACCCAGTACTTC.

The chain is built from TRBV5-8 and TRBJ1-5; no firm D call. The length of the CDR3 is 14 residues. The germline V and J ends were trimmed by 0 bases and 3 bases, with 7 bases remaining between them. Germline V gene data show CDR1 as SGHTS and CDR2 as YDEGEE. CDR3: CASSLVGNNQPQHF. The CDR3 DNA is TGTGCCAGCAGCTTGGTGGGGAACAATCAGCCCCAGCATTTT.

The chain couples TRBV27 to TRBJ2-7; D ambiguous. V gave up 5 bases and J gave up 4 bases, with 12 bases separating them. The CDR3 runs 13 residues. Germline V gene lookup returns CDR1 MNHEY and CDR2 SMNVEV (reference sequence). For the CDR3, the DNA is TGTGCCAGCAGTCTCACGACCCGGTACGAGCAGTACTTC. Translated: CASSLTTRYEQYF.

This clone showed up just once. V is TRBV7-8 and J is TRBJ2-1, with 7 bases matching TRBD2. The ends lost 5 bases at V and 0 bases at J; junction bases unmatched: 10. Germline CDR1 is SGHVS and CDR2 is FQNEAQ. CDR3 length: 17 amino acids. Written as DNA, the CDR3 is TGTGCCAGCAGCCACGGGACTACGTGGGGCTCCTACAATGAGCAGTTCTTC. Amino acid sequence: CASSHGTTWGSYNEQFF.

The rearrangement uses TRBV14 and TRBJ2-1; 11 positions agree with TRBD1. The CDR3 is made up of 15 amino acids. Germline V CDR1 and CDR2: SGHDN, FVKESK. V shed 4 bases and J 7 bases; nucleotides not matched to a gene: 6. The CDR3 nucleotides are TGTGCCAGCAGCCGAGGACAGGGGGCTGGGAATGAGCAGTTCTTC. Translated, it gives CASSRGQGAGNEQFF.